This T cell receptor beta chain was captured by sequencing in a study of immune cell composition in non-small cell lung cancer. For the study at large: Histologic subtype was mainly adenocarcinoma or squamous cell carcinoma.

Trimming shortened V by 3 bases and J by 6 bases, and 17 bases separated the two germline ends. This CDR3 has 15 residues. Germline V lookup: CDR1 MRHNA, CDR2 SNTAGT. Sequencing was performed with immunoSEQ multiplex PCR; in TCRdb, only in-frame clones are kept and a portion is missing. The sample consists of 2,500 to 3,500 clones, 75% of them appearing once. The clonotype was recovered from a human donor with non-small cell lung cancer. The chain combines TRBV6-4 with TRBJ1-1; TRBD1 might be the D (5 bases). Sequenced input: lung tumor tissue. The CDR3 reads CASSEREGGAPEAFF. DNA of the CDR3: TGTGCCAGCAGTGAACGGGAGGGAGGGGCCCCTGAAGCTTTCTTT.